The text below deals with one T cell receptor (beta chain). Its matching antigen is unknown. Over 95% purity was reached by all sorted populations. All of the isolated RNA was reverse transcribed, so expressed TCRB transcripts were sequenced. Clones were sequenced by immunoSEQ multiplex PCR, and TCRdb holds only the in-frame ones, with some missing. The sample lists a few hundred thousand clones; 12% to 15% were seen once. The data were obtained in a study of beta chain features in type 1 diabetes. General observations from the study: Because the template was cDNA, high-expressing cells might be over-represented. Naive, central memory and Treg TCRB repertoires seemed to resemble each other more closely in patients than they did in healthy donors.

Germline V lookup: CDR1 SGHTA, CDR2 FQGNSA. This CDR3 comprises 16 residues. Between the trimmed V and J ends, which lost 2 bases and 3 bases, there was a span of 17 bases. The rearrangement uses TRBV7-2 and TRBJ2-7; TRBD1 is a possible D gene (6 bases). The TCR was taken from a man aged 25-45 years in good health. Sequencing was done on a sample of central memory CD4+ T cells from blood. The CDR3 DNA sequence: TGTGCCAGCAGCTTAACGGTCCAGGGGTCCCTCTACGAGCAGTACTTC. It specifies CASSLTVQGSLYEQYF.